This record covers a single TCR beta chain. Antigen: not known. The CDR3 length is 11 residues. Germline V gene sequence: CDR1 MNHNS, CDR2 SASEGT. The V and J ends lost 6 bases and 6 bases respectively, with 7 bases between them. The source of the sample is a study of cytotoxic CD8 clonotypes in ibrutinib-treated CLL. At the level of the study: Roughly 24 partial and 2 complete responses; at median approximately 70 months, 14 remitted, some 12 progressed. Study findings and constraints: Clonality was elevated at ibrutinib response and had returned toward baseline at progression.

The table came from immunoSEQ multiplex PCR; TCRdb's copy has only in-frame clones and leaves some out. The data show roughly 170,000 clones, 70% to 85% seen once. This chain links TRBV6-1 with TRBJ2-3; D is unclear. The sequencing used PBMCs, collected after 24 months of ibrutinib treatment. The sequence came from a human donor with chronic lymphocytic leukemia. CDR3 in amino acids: CASRSKDTQYF. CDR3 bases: TGTGCCAGCAGATCCAAGGATACGCAGTATTTT.